One and the same sample provided the 2 T cell receptor beta chains below, sequenced in a study of spatial heterogeneity in lung cancer. Study-wide results and caveats: Expanded intratumoral alpha and beta TCR counts tracked tumor mutation counts.

As to time point: sample taken at primary tumor resection. TCRdb reprocessed the 5' RACE reads via MiXCR and lists one record per CDR3 protein. This table has about 3,800 distinct CDR3 sequences, roughly 33% appearing once. For these TCRs, the target antigens are not known. The sequences come from lung tumor tissue, collected at surgery. The receptor source for this set is a male donor with early-stage non-small cell lung cancer.

The chain employs TRBV7-8 and TRBJ2-2; D remains unclear. The V and J ends lost 0 bases and 3 bases respectively, with 11 bases between them. The germline CDR1 and CDR2 sequences are SGHVS and FQNEAQ. This CDR3 has 16 amino acids. The CDR3 nucleotides are TGTGCCAGCAGCTTAGCGTATGGCGTAGACACCGGGGAGCTGTTTTTT. Amino acid sequence: CASSLAYGVDTGELFF.

The chain is built from TRBV5-1 and TRBJ2-3; D is ambiguous. The length of the CDR3 is 14 residues. The V end was cut by 2 bases, the J end by 5 bases, with 12 bases between. Germline V CDR1 and CDR2: SGHRS, YFSETQ. The CDR3: CASSFGSKIDTQYF. CDR3 DNA: TGCGCCAGCAGCTTCGGGTCTAAGATAGATACGCAGTATTTT.